The 22 T cell receptor beta chains listed next were all sequenced from one sample in a study of T-cell memory formation after mild COVID-19. MiXCR was run by TCRdb on the 5' RACE reads, yielding one entry per CDR3 protein. The sample carries 270,000 or so distinct CDR3 sequences, roughly a sixth recorded once. The sample taken for sequencing was PBMCs or a T cell subset sorted from them (not recorded which). Receptor source: a man younger than 35 who had mild COVID-19 (a few samples of this study predate the infection). Cell type and time point are not known.

V gene TRBV6-4 combines with J gene TRBJ2-1; D perhaps matches TRBD2 (6 bases). This CDR3 contains 14 residues. Germline assignment: CDR1 MRHNA and CDR2 SNTAGT. Deletions cut 2 bases from V and 7 bases from J, with 12 bases between. CDR3 sequence: CASSDRRGGNEQFF. Here the CDR3 DNA reads TGTGCCAGCAGTGACCGGAGGGGCGGGAATGAGCAGTTCTTC.

This clonotype appeared a few times. This chain connects TRBV9 to TRBJ2-5; 12 bases line up with TRBD2. Trimming cost V 0 bases and J 5 bases; bases outside gene matches: 8. Germline V gene data show CDR1 as SGDLS and CDR2 as YYNGEE. The CDR3 is 17 amino acids. In nucleotides, the CDR3 is TGTGCCAGCAGCGTAGGGCTAGCGGGGGGGCCTGGGGAGACCCAGTACTTC. Encoded protein: CASSVGLAGGPGETQYF.

This sequence joins TRBV7-2 and TRBJ2-7; D is perhaps TRBD1 (6 bases). Germline CDR1 is SGHTA and CDR2 is FQGNSA. The CDR3 spans 15 residues. The V and J ends lost 5 bases and 1 base respectively, with 15 bases between them. The CDR3 region is CASSVGQSPSYEQYF. For the CDR3, the DNA is TGTGCCAGCAGCGTTGGACAGAGCCCTTCCTACGAGCAGTACTTC.

The chain is built from TRBV21-1 and TRBJ2-6; TRBD1, the table's D call, lacks a check against the DNA. TRBV21-1 is a recognized pseudogene. There are 17 residues in the CDR3. The CDR3 region is CASSRRQGFSGANVLTF. For the CDR3, the DNA is TGTGCCAGCAGTAGACGACAGGGCTTCTCTGGGGCCAACGTCCTGACTTTC.

For the CDR3, the DNA is TGTGCCAGCAGCTTAGTCGGGGGGGCAGAAGGCTACACCTTC. Translation gives CASSLVGGAEGYTF. This chain joins TRBV7-2 and TRBJ1-2; TRBD1 might be the D (6 bases). Germline V gives CDR1 SGHTA, CDR2 FQGNSA. With 1 base removed from V and 8 bases from J, the gap between germline ends came to 14 bases. The CDR3 spans 14 residues.

This clonotype appeared a few times. The chain links TRBV20-1 to TRBJ2-2; 8 bases align to TRBD2. The CDR3 covers 15 residues. The J segment lost 8 bases and the V segment lost 6 bases, leaving 14 bases of the junction unmatched. Looked up from germline, CDR1 is DFQATT and CDR2 is SNEGSKA (reference sequence). The CDR3: CSARKMGLVGGELFF. Here the CDR3 DNA reads TGCAGTGCGCGAAAGATGGGACTAGTAGGGGGGGAGCTGTTTTTT.

The chain employs TRBV20-1 and TRBJ2-3; 7 nucleotides align to TRBD2. The junction had 4 bases not matched to a gene; V was cut back by 6 bases and J by 1 base. The CDR3 sequence is 13 residues long. Per germline, CDR1 DFQATT and CDR2 SNEGSKA (reference sequence). CDR3 protein: CSANGGGTDTQYF. CDR3 in DNA: TGCAGTGCAAATGGGGGGGGCACAGATACGCAGTATTTT.

The V gene is TRBV6-2 or TRBV6-3, the J gene TRBJ1-1; TRBD1 might be the D (6 bases). The germline V gene has CDR1 MNHEY and CDR2 SVGEGT. The V and J ends lost 0 bases and 6 bases respectively, with 11 bases between them. The CDR3 covers 14 residues. CDR3 in amino acids: CASSYSFTGSEAFF. The CDR3 DNA is TGTGCCAGCAGTTACTCGTTTACAGGGTCTGAAGCTTTCTTT.

The V call is TRBV6-2 or TRBV6-3, the J call TRBJ2-7; D not certain. The V end was cut by 1 base, the J end by 6 bases, with 13 bases between. The CDR3 spans 14 residues. CDR1 MNHEY and CDR2 SVGEGT come from the germline V gene. The CDR3 DNA follows: TGTGCCAGCAGTTACTGGGCGCTGGAGAGCGAGCAGTACTTC. It yields the protein CASSYWALESEQYF.

J is TRBJ2-2 and V is TRBV5-1; D is unclear. V lost 0 bases and J 7 bases, leaving 13 bases between the germline ends. Germline lookup yields CDR1 SGHRS and CDR2 YFSETQ. This CDR3 is 15 amino acids long. The CDR3 loop is CASSLGLGLSGELFF. As DNA, the CDR3 is TGCGCCAGCAGCTTGGGCCTAGGGCTTAGCGGGGAGCTGTTTTTT.

This clonotype was detected only a few times. The rearrangement links TRBV7-2 to TRBJ2-3, with a possible D match to TRBD2 (7 bases). The CDR3 loop spans 16 amino acids. The germline gives CDR1 SGHTA, CDR2 FQGNSA. V lost 1 base and J lost 4, with 15 bases in between. Written as DNA, the CDR3 is TGTGCCAGCAGCTTAGTTGCGGGGGCAGGGTCAGATACGCAGTATTTT. Translating gives CASSLVAGAGSDTQYF.

The CDR3: CASSYSSGPLSV. The CDR3 DNA sequence: TGTGCCAGCAGTTACAGCTCGGGGCCTCTATCCGTC. This sequence joins TRBV12-3 or TRBV12-4 and TRBJ2-7, with D perhaps being TRBD1 or TRBD2 (5 bases each). The CDR3 sequence is 12 residues long.

V is TRBV2 and J is TRBJ1-2; D unclear. CDR1 is SNHLY, CDR2 FYNNEI, per germline. V was pared by 2 bases and J by 4 bases, with 5 bases between. The CDR3 extends over 12 amino acids. The CDR3 DNA reads as TGTGCCAGCAGTGAATCCAGCTATGGCTACACCTTC. The encoded protein is CASSESSYGYTF.

This clonotype was seen more than once but under ten times. The rearrangement links TRBV20-1 to TRBJ2-2; TRBD1 is a possible D gene (6 bases). The CDR3 totals 15 residues. The V gene's germline CDR1 is DFQATT and CDR2 SNEGSKA (reference sequence). V gave up 3 bases and J gave up 6 bases, with 17 bases separating them. The CDR3 loop is CSASEGTSGAGELFF. DNA of the CDR3: TGCAGTGCTAGTGAAGGCACTTCAGGGGCCGGGGAGCTGTTTTTT.

J is TRBJ1-1 and V is TRBV10-3, with TRBD1 as a possible D gene (6 bases). The CDR3 is made up of 17 amino acids. The germline V gene encodes CDR1 ENHRY and CDR2 SYGVKD. Trimming shortened V by 1 base and J by 1 base, and 16 bases separated the two germline ends. CDR3 bases: TGTGCCATCAGTGAGTATAGGGGGGCCGGGGCGAACACTGAAGCTTTCTTT. It translates to CAISEYRGAGANTEAFF.

This clonotype was counted a few times. V gene TRBV6-6 combines with J gene TRBJ2-2; D tentatively fits TRBD1 or TRBD2 (5 bases each). V dropped 6 bases and J dropped 4 bases, with 15 bases sitting between them. The CDR3 runs 15 residues. Looked up from germline, CDR1 is MNHNY and CDR2 is SVGAGI (reference sequence). The DNA for the CDR3 is TGTGCCAGCAGCTGGACATCTCGGGGCACCGGGGAGCTGTTTTTT. Encoded protein: CASSWTSRGTGELFF.

This clonotype was detected only a few times. J is TRBJ2-3 and V is TRBV9, with 8 bases that match TRBD2. Trimming at V came to 3 bases and at J to 0 bases, leaving 6 bases not matched to a gene. Germline CDR1 SGDLS, CDR2 YYNGEE. The CDR3 totals 16 residues. The CDR3 here is CASSAGGGSSTDTQYF. The CDR3 DNA sequence: TGTGCCAGCAGCGCCGGGGGGGGATCGAGCACAGATACGCAGTATTTT. Variable domain in full (rest from reference TRBV9 and TRBJ2-3): DSGVTQTPKHLITATGQRVTLRCSPRSGDLSVYWYQQSLDQGLQFLIQYYNGEERAKGNILERFSAQQFPDLHSELNLSSLELGDSALYFCASSAGGGSSTDTQYFGPGTRLTVL.

The chain joins TRBV20-1 to TRBJ2-1, with D possibly TRBD1 on 6 matching bases. Germline CDR1 reads DFQATT; CDR2 reads SNEGSKA (reference sequence). With 4 bases removed from V and 4 bases from J, the gap between germline ends came to 14 bases. This CDR3 region has 14 residues. The CDR3 coding sequence is TGCAGTGCTATATGGGGGCAGCTATACAATGAGCAGTTCTTC. It is translated as CSAIWGQLYNEQFF.

This clonotype has only a few counts. CDR3 sequence reads: CSARGGDGQPQHF. The CDR3 nucleotides are TGCAGTGCTAGAGGGGGAGATGGTCAGCCCCAGCATTTT. The rearrangement links TRBV20-1 to TRBJ1-5, with D uncertain. The CDR3 sequence is 13 residues long. V was clipped by 1 base and J by 6 bases, with 10 bases between them. Germline CDR1 and CDR2: DFQATT and SNEGSKA (reference sequence).

The CDR3 here is CASSLGEGNEQFF. In DNA form, the CDR3 reads TGTGCCAGCAGCTTAGGGGAGGGGAATGAGCAGTTCTTC. The chain recombines TRBV11-2 with TRBJ2-1; 7 bases match TRBD2. The V segment lost 1 base and the J segment 7 bases; nucleotides outside the gene matches: 1. Germline V CDR1 and CDR2: SGHAT, FQNNGV. The CDR3 is 13 residues long.

The sample holds a few counts of this clonotype. The chain is built from TRBV4-1 and TRBJ1-6; no reliable D call. V dropped 3 bases and J dropped 14 bases, with 11 bases sitting between them. This CDR3 region has 12 residues. The V gene's germline CDR1 is MGHRA and CDR2 YSYEKL. CDR3 coding DNA: TGCGCCAGCAGCCACGGGTTGGGCGCCCTCCACTTT. Translated, it gives CASSHGLGALHF.

This clonotype was seen a few times. The chain employs TRBV7-2 and TRBJ2-1, with 8 bases matching TRBD2. The V gene end was trimmed by 1 base and the J gene end by 4 bases; junction bases not matched to a gene: 6. CDR3 length: 16 residues. CDR1 is SGHTA and CDR2 is FQGNSA in the germline V gene. DNA for the CDR3: TGTGCCAGCAGCTTAGATTTCGGGGGGGTATACAATGAGCAGTTCTTC. Its protein is CASSLDFGGVYNEQFF. The whole variable domain, remainder taken from reference TRBV7-2 and TRBJ2-1, is GAGVSQSPSNKVTEKGKDVELRCDPISGHTALYWYRQSLGQGLEFLIYFQGNSAPDKSGLPSDRFSAERTGGSVSTLTIQRTQQEDSAVYLCASSLDFGGVYNEQFFGPGTRLTVL.